This T cell receptor (beta chain) was sequenced in a study of breast tumors, draining lymph nodes, adjacent tissues. Findings and limits, study-wide: That most tumor T cells come from lymph nodes remained unproven. Luminal-like breast cancer showed significantly greater tumor-nontumor repertoire similarity than basal-like breast cancer did. Data fit most tumor T cells coming from lymph node, expanding in tumor. Tumor TCR diversity was below lymph nodes but above nontumor tissue.

One entry per CDR3 protein results from TCRdb running MiXCR on the multiplex PCR reads. The sample shows some 21,000 distinct CDR3 sequences, about 38% of them seen only once. The CDR3 runs to 17 residues. The trim removed 5 bases at V and 8 bases at J, leaving 14 bases unmatched. CDR1 is MNHEY and CDR2 is SVGAGI in the germline V gene. As concerns this clonotype: The antigen is unknown.

The genes are TRBV6-5 and TRBJ2-1; 11 nucleotides align to TRBD2. Sequenced input: breast tumor tissue. This TCR was sampled from a female donor with breast cancer. Some clones in this sample may be carry-over from other donors' samples. The chain's CDR3 is CASSITPTSGTMDEQFF. CDR3 sequence (DNA): TGTGCCAGCAGTATTACACCGACTAGCGGGACTATGGATGAGCAGTTCTTC.